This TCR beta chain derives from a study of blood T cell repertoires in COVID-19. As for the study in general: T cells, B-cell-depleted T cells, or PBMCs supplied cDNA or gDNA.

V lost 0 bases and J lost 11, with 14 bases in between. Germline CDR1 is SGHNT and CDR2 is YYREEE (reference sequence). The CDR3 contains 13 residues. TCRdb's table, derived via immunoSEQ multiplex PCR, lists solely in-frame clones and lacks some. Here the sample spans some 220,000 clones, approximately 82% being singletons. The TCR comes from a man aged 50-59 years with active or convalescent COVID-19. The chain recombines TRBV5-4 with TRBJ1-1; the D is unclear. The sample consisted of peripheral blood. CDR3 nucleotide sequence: TGTGCCAGCAGCTTGGGGGCCCCAGCCCAGGCTTTCTTT. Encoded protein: CASSLGAPAQAFF.